This T cell receptor (beta chain) is from a study of shared clonotypes between healthy human individuals. A note on this clone: Its antigen remains unknown.

The CDR3 contains 16 residues. Germline V gives CDR1 SEHNR, CDR2 FQNEAQ (reference sequence). The V and J ends lost 5 bases and 0 bases respectively, with 14 bases between them. Using immunoSEQ multiplex PCR, the repertoire was profiled, and TCRdb retains in-frame clones only, with some absent. This sample has 950,000 to 1,200,000 clones, with approximately 75% found just once. The study's findings and limits: Naive subsets usually exceeded memory subsets in estimated richness.

The TCR was taken from a man aged 18 to 30 in good health. Some clones in this sample may be carry-over from other donors' samples. Sequences were obtained from memory CD4+ T cells from PBMCs. Subset meaning: CD45RA-negative fraction. V gene TRBV7-9 combines with J gene TRBJ2-1; D call uncertain. This CDR3 is CASSRSIASSYNEQFF. Here the CDR3 DNA reads TGTGCCAGCAGCCGGAGTATAGCCAGCTCCTACAATGAGCAGTTCTTC.